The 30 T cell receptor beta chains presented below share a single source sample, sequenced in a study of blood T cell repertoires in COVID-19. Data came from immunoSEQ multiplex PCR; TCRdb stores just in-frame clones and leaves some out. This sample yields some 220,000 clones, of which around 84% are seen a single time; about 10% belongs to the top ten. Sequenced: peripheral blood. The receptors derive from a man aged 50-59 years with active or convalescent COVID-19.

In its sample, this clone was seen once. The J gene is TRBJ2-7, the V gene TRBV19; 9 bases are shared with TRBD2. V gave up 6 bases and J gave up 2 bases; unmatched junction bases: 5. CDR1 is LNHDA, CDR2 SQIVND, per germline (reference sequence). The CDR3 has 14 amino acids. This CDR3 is CASSPAGGPYEQYF. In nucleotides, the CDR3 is TGTGCCAGTAGCCCAGCGGGAGGACCCTACGAGCAGTACTTC.

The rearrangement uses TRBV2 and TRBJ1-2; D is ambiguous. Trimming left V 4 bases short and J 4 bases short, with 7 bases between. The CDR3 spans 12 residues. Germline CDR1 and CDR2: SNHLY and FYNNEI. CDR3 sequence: CASSGGIYGYTF. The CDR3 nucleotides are TGTGCCAGCAGTGGCGGCATCTATGGCTACACCTTC.

CDR3 sequence: CASSSGLAGTDTQYF. CDR3 bases: TGTGCCAGCAGTTCTGGACTAGCGGGAACAGATACGCAGTATTTT. The J gene is TRBJ2-3, the V gene TRBV11-3; 12 bases are a match to TRBD2. The ends lost 6 bases at V and 3 bases at J; junction bases unmatched: 4. The CDR3 contains 15 residues. Germline CDR1 reads SGHNT; CDR2 reads YENEEA.

The DNA of the CDR3 is TGTGCCGGGACAGGTGATCTGAACACTGAAGCTTTCTTT. Protein product: CAGTGDLNTEAFF. The chain carries TRBV2 and TRBJ1-1, with 8 positions matching TRBD1. CDR1 SNHLY and CDR2 FYNNEI come from the germline V gene. V was pared by 11 bases and J by 0 bases, with 5 bases of the junction left unmatched. The CDR3 length is 13 residues. Filled out from reference TRBV2 and TRBJ1-1, the complete variable domain reads EPEVTQTPSHQVTQMGQEVILRCVPISNHLYFYWYRQILGQKVEFLVSFYNNEISEKSEIFDDQFSVERPDGSNFTLKIRSTKLEDSAMYFCAGTGDLNTEAFFGQGTRLTVV.

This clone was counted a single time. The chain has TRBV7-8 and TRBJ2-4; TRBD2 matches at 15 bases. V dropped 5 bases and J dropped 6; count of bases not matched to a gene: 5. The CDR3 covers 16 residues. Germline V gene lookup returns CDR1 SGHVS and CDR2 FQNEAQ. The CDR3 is CASSPRTSGRGNIQYF. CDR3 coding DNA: TGTGCCAGCAGCCCACGGACTAGCGGGAGGGGAAACATTCAGTACTTC.

The CDR3 sequence is CASSVASGGSTDTQYF. Here the CDR3 DNA reads TGTGCCAGCAGTGTTGCGTCGGGCGGGAGCACAGATACGCAGTATTTT. This rearrangement joins TRBV28 to TRBJ2-3; a possible D gene is TRBD2 (5 bases). The length of the CDR3 is 16 residues. Germline values: CDR1 MDHEN, CDR2 SYDVKM. V gave up 5 bases and J gave up 0 bases, with 15 bases separating them.

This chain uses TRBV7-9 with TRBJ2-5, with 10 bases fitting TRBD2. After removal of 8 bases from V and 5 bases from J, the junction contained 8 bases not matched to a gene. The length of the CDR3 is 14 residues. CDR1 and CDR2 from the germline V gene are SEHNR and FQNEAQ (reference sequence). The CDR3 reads CASREAGGQETQYF. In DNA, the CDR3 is TGTGCCAGCCGCGAAGCGGGGGGGCAGGAGACCCAGTACTTC.

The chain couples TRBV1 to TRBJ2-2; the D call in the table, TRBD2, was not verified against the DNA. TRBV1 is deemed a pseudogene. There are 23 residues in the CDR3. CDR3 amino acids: CTSSRERTLAGGFSVRDTGELFF. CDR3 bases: TGCACCAGCAGCCGAGAAAGGACCCTAGCGGGGGGGTTCTCCGTTCGAGACACCGGGGAGCTGTTTTTT.

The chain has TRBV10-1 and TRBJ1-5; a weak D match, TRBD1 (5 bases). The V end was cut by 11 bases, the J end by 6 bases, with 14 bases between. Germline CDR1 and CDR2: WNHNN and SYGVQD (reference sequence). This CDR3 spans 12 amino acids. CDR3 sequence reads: CAGASGFQPQHF. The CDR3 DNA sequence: TGCGCCGGAGCCTCAGGGTTTCAGCCCCAGCATTTT.

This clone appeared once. The CDR3 bases are TGTGCCAGCAGCCTGGGACTAGCGGTCATCTACAATGAGCAGTTCTTC. This translates into CASSLGLAVIYNEQFF. The V call is TRBV5-5, the J call TRBJ2-1, with 11 bases fitting TRBD2. The CDR3 contains 16 residues. Germline CDR1 is SGHKS and CDR2 is YYEKEE (reference sequence). V shed 4 bases, J shed 3 bases, and the junction held 6 bases outside the gene matches. The entire variable domain, with the rest obtained from reference TRBV5-5 and TRBJ2-1, is as follows: DAGVTQSPTHLIKTRGQQVTLRCSPISGHKSVSWYQQVLGQGPQFIFQYYEKEERGRGNFPDRFSARQFPNYSSELNVNALLLGDSALYLCASSLGLAVIYNEQFFGPGTRLTVL.

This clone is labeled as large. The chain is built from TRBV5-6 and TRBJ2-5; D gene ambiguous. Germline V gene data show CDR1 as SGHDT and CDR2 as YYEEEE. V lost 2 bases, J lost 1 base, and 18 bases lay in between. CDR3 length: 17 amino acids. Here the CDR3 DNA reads TGTGCCAGCAGCTTCCTGTCCCGACTTCACGCCCAAGAGACCCAGTACTTC. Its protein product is CASSFLSRLHAQETQYF.

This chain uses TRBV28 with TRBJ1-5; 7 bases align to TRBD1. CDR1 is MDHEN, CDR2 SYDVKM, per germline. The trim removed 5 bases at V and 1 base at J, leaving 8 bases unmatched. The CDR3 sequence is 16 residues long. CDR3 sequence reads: CASSEDRVLSNQPQHF. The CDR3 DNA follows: TGTGCCAGCAGTGAAGACAGGGTGCTCAGCAATCAGCCCCAGCATTTT.

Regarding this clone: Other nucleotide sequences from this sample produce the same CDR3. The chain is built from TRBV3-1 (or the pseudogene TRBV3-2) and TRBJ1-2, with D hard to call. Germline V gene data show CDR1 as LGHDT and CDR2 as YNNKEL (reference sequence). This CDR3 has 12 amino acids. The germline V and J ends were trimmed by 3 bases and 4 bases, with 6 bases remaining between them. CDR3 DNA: TGTGCCAGCAGCCAGGGCCGCTATGGCTACACCTTC. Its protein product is CASSQGRYGYTF.

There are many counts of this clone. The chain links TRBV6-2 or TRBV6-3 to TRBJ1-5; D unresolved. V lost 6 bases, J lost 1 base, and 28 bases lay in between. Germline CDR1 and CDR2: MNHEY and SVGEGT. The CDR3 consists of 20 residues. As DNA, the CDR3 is TGTGCCAGCAGCCCACTATTCGAGGGTTGGGTGAGGGCCAGCAATCAGCCCCAGCATTTT. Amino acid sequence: CASSPLFEGWVRASNQPQHF.

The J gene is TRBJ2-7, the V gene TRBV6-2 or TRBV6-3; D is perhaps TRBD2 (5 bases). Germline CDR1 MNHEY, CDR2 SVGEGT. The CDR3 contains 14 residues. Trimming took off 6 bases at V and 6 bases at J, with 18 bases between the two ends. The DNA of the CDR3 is TGTGCCAGCAGCCTCGCCGCTACCGGAGGCGAGCAGTACTTC. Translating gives CASSLAATGGEQYF.

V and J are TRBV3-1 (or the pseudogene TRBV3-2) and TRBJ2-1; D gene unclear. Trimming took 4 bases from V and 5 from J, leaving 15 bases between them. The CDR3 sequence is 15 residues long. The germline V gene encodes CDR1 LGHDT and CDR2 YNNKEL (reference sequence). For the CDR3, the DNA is TGTGCCAGCAGCCCCTCGCGACATGGAAACAATGAGCAGTTCTTC. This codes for CASSPSRHGNNEQFF.

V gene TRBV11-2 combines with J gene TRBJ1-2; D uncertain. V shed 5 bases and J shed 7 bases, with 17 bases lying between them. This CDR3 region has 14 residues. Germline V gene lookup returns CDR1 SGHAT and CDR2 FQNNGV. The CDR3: CASSPTRGYSGYTF. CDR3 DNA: TGTGCCAGCAGCCCCACCCGGGGTTATAGTGGCTACACCTTC.

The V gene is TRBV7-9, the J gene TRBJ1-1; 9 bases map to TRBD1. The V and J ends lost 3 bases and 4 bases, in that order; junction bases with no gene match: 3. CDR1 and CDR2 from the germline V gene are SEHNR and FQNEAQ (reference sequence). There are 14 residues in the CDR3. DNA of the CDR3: TGTGCCAGCAGCTTTTGGGGACAGGGCACTGAAGCTTTCTTT. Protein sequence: CASSFWGQGTEAFF.

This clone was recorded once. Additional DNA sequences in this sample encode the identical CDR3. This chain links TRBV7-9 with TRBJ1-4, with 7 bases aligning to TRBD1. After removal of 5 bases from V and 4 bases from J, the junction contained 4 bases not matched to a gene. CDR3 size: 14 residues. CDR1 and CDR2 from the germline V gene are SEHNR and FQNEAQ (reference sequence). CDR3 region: CASSLRDSNEKLFF. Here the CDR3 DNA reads TGTGCCAGCAGCCTACGGGACAGTAATGAAAAACTGTTTTTT.

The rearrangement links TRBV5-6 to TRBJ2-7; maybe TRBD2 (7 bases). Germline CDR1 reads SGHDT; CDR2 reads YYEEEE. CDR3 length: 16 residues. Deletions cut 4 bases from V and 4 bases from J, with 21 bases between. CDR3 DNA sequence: TGTGCCAGCAGCATCGGGGGGCTAGGTCTCTCTTACGAGCAGTACGTC. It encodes CASSIGGLGLSYEQYV.

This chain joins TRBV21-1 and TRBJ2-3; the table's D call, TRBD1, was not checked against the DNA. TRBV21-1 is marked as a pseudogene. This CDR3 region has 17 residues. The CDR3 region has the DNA TGTGCCAGCAGCTGTCGCTTCCCGACAGGGAGCACAGATACGCAGTATTTT. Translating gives CASSCRFPTGSTDTQYF.

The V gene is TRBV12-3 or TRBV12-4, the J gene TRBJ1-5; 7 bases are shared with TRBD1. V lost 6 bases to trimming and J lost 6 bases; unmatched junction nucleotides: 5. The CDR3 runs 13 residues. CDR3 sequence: CASSNRGGQPQHF. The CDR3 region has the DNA TGTGCCAGCAGCAACAGGGGAGGTCAGCCCCAGCATTTT.

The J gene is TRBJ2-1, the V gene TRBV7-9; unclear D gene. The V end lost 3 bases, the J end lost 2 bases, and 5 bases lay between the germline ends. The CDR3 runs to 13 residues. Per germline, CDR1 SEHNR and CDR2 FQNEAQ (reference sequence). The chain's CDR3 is CASSFTAYNEQFF. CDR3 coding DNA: TGTGCCAGCAGCTTTACAGCCTACAATGAGCAGTTCTTC.

CDR3 protein: CASSHRAGYNEQFF. As DNA, the CDR3 is TGTGCCAGCAGTCACAGGGCTGGATACAATGAGCAGTTCTTC. The chain uses TRBV28 and TRBJ2-1; a possible D gene is TRBD1 (6 bases). The CDR3 is 14 residues long. V was clipped by 5 bases and J by 4 bases, with 12 bases between them. CDR1 is MDHEN and CDR2 is SYDVKM in the germline V gene. Full variable domain (outside the CDR3, taken from reference TRBV28 and TRBJ2-1): DVKVTQSSRYLVKRTGEKVFLECVQDMDHENMFWYRQDPGLGLRLIYFSYDVKMKEKGDIPEGYSVSREKKERFSLILESASTNQTSMYLCASSHRAGYNEQFFGPGTRLTVL.

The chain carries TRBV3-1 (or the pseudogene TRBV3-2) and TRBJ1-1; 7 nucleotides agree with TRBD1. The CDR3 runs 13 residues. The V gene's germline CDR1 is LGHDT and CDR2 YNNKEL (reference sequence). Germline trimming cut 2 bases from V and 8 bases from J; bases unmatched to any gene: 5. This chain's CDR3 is CASSQYRGREAFF. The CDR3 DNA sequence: TGTGCCAGCAGCCAATACAGGGGCCGGGAAGCTTTCTTT.

CDR3 residues: CASSRWGASGKETQYF. CDR3 coding DNA: TGTGCCAGCAGCCGATGGGGGGCTAGCGGCAAAGAGACCCAGTACTTC. The J gene is TRBJ2-5, the V gene TRBV13; D might be TRBD2 (7 bases). Per the germline V gene, CDR1 is PRHDT and CDR2 is FYEKMQ (reference sequence). The CDR3 consists of 16 residues. Trimming shortened V by 5 bases and J by 3 bases, and 19 bases separated the two germline ends.

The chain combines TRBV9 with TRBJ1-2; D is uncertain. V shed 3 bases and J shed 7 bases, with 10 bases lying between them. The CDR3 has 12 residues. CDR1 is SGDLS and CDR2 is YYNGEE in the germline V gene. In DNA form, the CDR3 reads TGTGCCAGCAGCGACCCGAGAGGTGGCTACACCTTC. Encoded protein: CASSDPRGGYTF. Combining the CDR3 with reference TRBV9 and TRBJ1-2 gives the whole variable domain DSGVTQTPKHLITATGQRVTLRCSPRSGDLSVYWYQQSLDQGLQFLIQYYNGEERAKGNILERFSAQQFPDLHSELNLSSLELGDSALYFCASSDPRGGYTFGSGTRLTVV.

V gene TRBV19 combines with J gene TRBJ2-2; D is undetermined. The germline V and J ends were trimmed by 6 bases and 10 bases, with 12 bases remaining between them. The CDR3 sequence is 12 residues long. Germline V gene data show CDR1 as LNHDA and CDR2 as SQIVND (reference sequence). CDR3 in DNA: TGTGCCAGTAGCCGAGTCCCTCCGGAGCTGTTTTTT. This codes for CASSRVPPELFF.

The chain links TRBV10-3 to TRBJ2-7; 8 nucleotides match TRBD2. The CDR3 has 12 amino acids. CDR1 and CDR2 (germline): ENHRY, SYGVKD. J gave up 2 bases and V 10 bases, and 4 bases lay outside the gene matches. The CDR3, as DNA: TGTGCCACTACTAGCGGACCCTACGAGCAGTACTTC. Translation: CATTSGPYEQYF.

The chain's CDR3 is CASSTAGGPGDTQYF. The CDR3 bases are TGTGCCAGTAGTACAGCGGGGGGGCCGGGAGATACGCAGTATTTT. The chain carries TRBV19 and TRBJ2-3; 10 bases align to TRBD2. Germline lookup yields CDR1 LNHDA and CDR2 SQIVND (reference sequence). V gave up 4 bases and J gave up 5 bases; unmatched junction bases: 6. This CDR3 comprises 15 residues.